The 13 T cell receptor beta chains presented below share a single source sample, sequenced in a study of CD8+ T cells in alopecia areata. Regarding treatment: oral pan-JAK inhibitor, 5-10 mg twice daily. Reverse transcribed after extraction, RNA yielded cDNA as the sequencing template. Sequencing used immunoSEQ multiplex PCR; TCRdb keeps in-frame clones, though not all of them. The sample has about 190,000 clones, roughly three fifths seen once. Here the sequenced sample was CD4+ T cells sorted from blood, taken at week 4, from a patient treated with tofacitinib. The receptors originated from a human donor with alopecia areata.

This clone appeared many times. This chain connects TRBV18 to TRBJ1-5; D uncertain. This CDR3 is built from 15 residues. The germline V gene has CDR1 KGHSH and CDR2 LQKENI. Trimming removed 6 bases from V and 6 bases from J, with 18 bases in between. This CDR3 reads CASSLEGRESQPQHF. As DNA, the CDR3 is TGTGCCAGCTCCCTCGAAGGACGGGAGAGTCAGCCCCAGCATTTT.

The rearrangement joins TRBV6-5 to TRBJ1-2; no reliable D call. The CDR3 consists of 11 residues. Trimming pared 10 bases from V and 1 base from J, leaving 7 bases between. Germline-derived CDR1 and CDR2 are MNHEY and SVGAGI. The CDR3, as DNA: TGTGCCACTACGGATAACTATGGCTACACCTTC. As protein: CATTDNYGYTF.

Written as DNA, the CDR3 is TGTGCCAGCAGCGACAGGGGGCTAGTAAAAAACACCGGGGAGCTGTTTTTT. Translation: CASSDRGLVKNTGELFF. The chain recombines TRBV9 with TRBJ2-2; 9 bases fit TRBD1. V was pared by 3 bases and J by 2 bases, with 8 bases of the junction left unmatched. Germline CDR1 is SGDLS and CDR2 is YYNGEE. The CDR3 contains 17 residues.

This clone was counted between two and nine times. This chain uses TRBV14 with TRBJ1-2; D gene uncertain. Per the germline V gene, CDR1 is SGHDN and CDR2 is FVKESK. Trimming removed 0 bases at V and 6 bases at J, with 14 bases between. The CDR3 extends over 15 amino acids. In DNA, the CDR3 is TGTGCCAGCAGCCAAGAACGGATGACTCGCGATGGCTACACCTTC. Translated, it gives CASSQERMTRDGYTF.

This clone has only a few counts. The rearrangement links TRBV7-3 to TRBJ1-1, with TRBD1 identical over 8 bases. With V trimmed by 5 bases and J by 6 bases, 14 bases remained unmatched. This CDR3 contains 16 residues. The germline CDR1 and CDR2 sequences are SGHTA and FQGTGA. The CDR3 is CASSATTGGGIAEAFF. In DNA form, the CDR3 reads TGTGCCAGCAGCGCAACCACAGGGGGAGGAATCGCTGAAGCTTTCTTT.

The J gene is TRBJ2-3, the V gene TRBV30; TRBD1 matches 10 bases. The trim removed 6 bases at V and 1 base at J, leaving 7 bases unmatched. Per the germline V gene, CDR1 is GTSNPN and CDR2 is SVGIG (reference sequence). This CDR3 has 15 amino acids. Written as DNA, the CDR3 is TGTGCCTGCCACCGGGACAGGGGACGCACAGATACGCAGTATTTT. As protein: CACHRDRGRTDTQYF.

The rearrangement uses TRBV7-3 and TRBJ1-5; tentative D call: TRBD1 (5 bases). The germline gives CDR1 SGHTA, CDR2 FQGTGA. This CDR3 region has 17 residues. V lost 2 bases and J lost 4, with 18 bases in between. CDR3 protein: CASSLPDRTRPNQPQHF. The CDR3 DNA follows: TGTGCCAGCAGCTTACCTGACCGGACACGGCCAAATCAGCCCCAGCATTTT.

This CDR3 reads CASSHRDRGDEQYF. For the CDR3, the DNA is TGTGCCAGCAGCCACCGGGACAGGGGAGACGAGCAGTACTTC. V is TRBV27 and J is TRBJ2-7, with TRBD1 identical over 10 bases. The ends lost 6 bases at V and 5 bases at J; junction bases unmatched: 7. The CDR3 sequence is 14 residues long. Per the germline V gene, CDR1 is MNHEY and CDR2 is SMNVEV (reference sequence).

This clone was detected only once. This chain uses TRBV25-1 with TRBJ2-7, with TRBD2 identical over 12 bases. V was clipped by 4 bases and J by 7 bases; unmatched bases: 5. Germline lookup yields CDR1 MGHDK and CDR2 SYGVNS. The CDR3 has 14 residues. The CDR3 spells CASSGTSGTREQYF. The CDR3 DNA reads TGTGCCAGCAGTGGGACTAGCGGGACTCGAGAGCAGTACTTC.

The genes are TRBV4-1 and TRBJ2-5; TRBD1 agrees at 8 bases. J was trimmed by 5 bases and V by 0 bases; bases with no gene match: 11. The CDR3 is 17 residues long. From germline, CDR1 is MGHRA and CDR2 YSYEKL. The CDR3 here is CASSQDRGRGPLETQYF. The DNA for the CDR3 is TGCGCCAGCAGCCAAGATCGAGGCAGGGGGCCATTGGAGACCCAGTACTTC.

This clone was observed a handful of times. The rearrangement links TRBV29-1 to TRBJ2-1, with 12 bases aligning to TRBD2. The germline CDR1 and CDR2 sequences are SQVTM and ANQGSEA. Trimming cost V 5 bases and J 4 bases; bases outside gene matches: 9. This CDR3 has 16 amino acids. Written as DNA, the CDR3 is TGCAGCGTTACTCTAGCGGGAGGGCCTGGGTACAATGAGCAGTTCTTC. Its protein is CSVTLAGGPGYNEQFF.

This clone was counted only a few times. The rearrangement joins TRBV29-1 to TRBJ2-5, with D perhaps TRBD1 or TRBD2 (5 bases each). V dropped 7 bases and J dropped 5 bases, with 14 bases sitting between them. The CDR3 runs 12 residues. Germline assignment: CDR1 SQVTM and CDR2 ANQGSEA. In DNA, the CDR3 is TGCAGCGCCCGTGAGGGGCGGGAGACCCAGTACTTC. As protein: CSAREGRETQYF. Combining the CDR3 with reference TRBV29-1 and TRBJ2-5 gives the whole variable domain SAVISQKPSRDICQRGTSLTIQCQVDSQVTMMFWYRQQPGQSLTLIATANQGSEATYESGFVIDKFPISRPNLTFSTLTVSNMSPEDSSIYLCSAREGRETQYFGPGTRLLVL.

Only a few counts were recorded for this clone. J is TRBJ2-4 and V is TRBV29-1; no clear D. V lost 3 bases to trimming and J lost 0 bases, with 6 bases between them. This CDR3 is built from 13 residues. Per the germline V gene, CDR1 is SQVTM and CDR2 is ANQGSEA. The CDR3 nucleotides are TGCAGCGTTGATCCCCTAGCCAAAAACATTCAGTACTTC. As protein: CSVDPLAKNIQYF.